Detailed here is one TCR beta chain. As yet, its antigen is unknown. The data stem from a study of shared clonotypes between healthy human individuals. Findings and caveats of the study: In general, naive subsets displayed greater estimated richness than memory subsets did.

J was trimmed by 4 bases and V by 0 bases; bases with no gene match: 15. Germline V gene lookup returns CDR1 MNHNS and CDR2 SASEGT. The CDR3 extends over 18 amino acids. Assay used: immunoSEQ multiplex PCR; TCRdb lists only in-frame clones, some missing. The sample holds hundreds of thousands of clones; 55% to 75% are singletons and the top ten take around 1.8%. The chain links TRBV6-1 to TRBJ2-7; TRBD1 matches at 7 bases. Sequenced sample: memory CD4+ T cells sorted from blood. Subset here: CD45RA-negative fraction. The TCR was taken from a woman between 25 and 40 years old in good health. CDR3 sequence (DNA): TGTGCCAGCAGTGAAGCGTATTTGGTTTGGGACAGCCCGTACGAGCAGTACTTC. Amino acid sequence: CASSEAYLVWDSPYEQYF.